This TCR beta chain was profiled in a study of CD8+CD57+ T cells in acquired aplastic anemia. V was pared by 6 bases and J by 10 bases, with 18 bases of the junction left unmatched. The germline V gene encodes CDR1 DFQATT and CDR2 SNEGSKA (reference sequence). This CDR3 is 15 amino acids long. This clonotype showed up just once. Profiling that covered TCR beta VDJ and CDR3 relied on genomic DNA as its template. One entry per CDR3 protein results from TCRdb running MiXCR on the reads. Of approximately 200,000 distinct CDR3 sequences in the sample, around 63% were seen once. The sequence was collected from a human donor in good health. This chain links TRBV20-1 with TRBJ2-1; TRBD2 matches 7 bases. The sequenced material came from sorted CD4+, CD8+, or CD8+CD57+ T cells (not recorded which) from PBMCs. CDR3 loop: CSAPGGGVPPGEQFF. The CDR3 DNA is TGCAGTGCCCCTGGGGGGGGGGTCCCCCCGGGCGAGCAGTTCTTC.